The 25 T cell receptor beta chains given below trace back to one sample, sequenced in a study of blood T cell repertoires in COVID-19. The table came from immunoSEQ multiplex PCR; TCRdb's copy has only in-frame clones and leaves some out. The sample has more than 200,000 clones, more than 75% seen once; the top ten hold about 1.6%. Sequencing was done on a sample of PBMCs or T cells enriched from blood (not recorded which). The receptors shown here come from a woman aged 45-65 years who had recovered from COVID-19.

The chain recombines TRBV2 with TRBJ2-5, with TRBD1 matching 7 bases. From germline, CDR1 is SNHLY and CDR2 FYNNEI. The CDR3 consists of 16 residues. The ends lost 5 bases at V and 4 bases at J; junction bases unmatched: 13. CDR3 nucleotide sequence: TGTGCCAGCAGTTCGTTCAGTACAGGGGCGGGAGAGACCCAGTACTTC. It yields the protein CASSSFSTGAGETQYF.

The chain employs TRBV16 and TRBJ1-1, with 11 bases lining up with TRBD1. The germline CDR1 and CDR2 sequences are KGHSY and FQNENV. The junction had 12 bases not matched to a gene; V was cut back by 4 bases and J by 8 bases. This CDR3 region has 16 residues. CDR3 DNA: TGTGCCAGCAGCCGAGCCAGGACAGGGGGCGCGGGAGAAGCTTTCTTT. As protein: CASSRARTGGAGEAFF.

The chain carries TRBV5-1 and TRBJ1-4, with D uncertain. Germline V gives CDR1 SGHRS, CDR2 YFSETQ. This CDR3 contains 14 residues. The V and J ends lost 1 base and 7 bases respectively, with 11 bases between them. DNA of the CDR3: TGCGCCAGCAGCTTGACAGCGGGTAGTGAAAAACTGTTTTTT. It yields the protein CASSLTAGSEKLFF.

The V and J genes are TRBV7-6 and TRBJ2-7; 8 positions agree with TRBD1. From germline, CDR1 is SGHVS and CDR2 FNYEAQ. The junction had 10 bases not matched to a gene; V was cut back by 1 base and J by 2 bases. The CDR3 runs 17 residues. CDR3 sequence reads: CASSLGSGQGVTYEQYF. Written as DNA, the CDR3 is TGTGCCAGCAGCTTAGGGTCAGGACAGGGAGTAACCTACGAGCAGTACTTC.

The genes are TRBV5-5 and TRBJ2-1; D is uncertain. Germline-derived CDR1 and CDR2 are SGHKS and YYEKEE (reference sequence). V was shortened by 0 bases and J by 11 bases, with 9 bases between the two germline ends. The CDR3 is made up of 12 amino acids. Here the CDR3 reads CASSLVSEKQFF. CDR3 coding DNA: TGTGCCAGCAGCTTGGTTTCTGAGAAGCAGTTCTTC.

The CDR3 bases are TGTGCCAGCAGCCGCGGGGGACAGGGGGGATATAGCAATCAGCCCCAGCATTTT. Residues: CASSRGGQGGYSNQPQHF. The chain recombines TRBV3-1 (or the pseudogene TRBV3-2) with TRBJ1-5; 11 bases are a match to TRBD1. This CDR3 region has 18 residues. CDR1 and CDR2 (germline): LGHDT, YNNKEL (reference sequence). V trimming: 4 bases; J trimming: 0 bases; junction bases outside the gene matches: 8.

The chain has TRBV2 and TRBJ2-1; 11 bases align to TRBD2. The CDR3 consists of 16 residues. J gave up 7 bases and V 11 bases, and 16 bases lay outside the gene matches. Germline lookup yields CDR1 SNHLY and CDR2 FYNNEI. The CDR3 sequence is CALKGSSGRTGNEQFF. The DNA of the CDR3 is TGTGCCCTAAAGGGGTCTAGCGGGAGGACGGGGAATGAGCAGTTCTTC.

The chain links TRBV27 to TRBJ2-1, with D perhaps TRBD2 (6 bases). V was clipped by 0 bases and J by 4 bases, with 13 bases between them. Germline V CDR1 and CDR2: MNHEY, SMNVEV (reference sequence). This CDR3 has 16 residues. Here the CDR3 reads CASSLSPGVRYNEQFF. DNA for the CDR3: TGTGCCAGCAGTTTATCTCCGGGAGTGAGGTACAATGAGCAGTTCTTC.

This clone was found a few times. Here the CDR3 DNA reads TGTGCCAGCAGCCTGGACAGCTTCACTGAAGCTTTCTTT. Translation: CASSLDSFTEAFF. The chain couples TRBV5-5 to TRBJ1-1; possible D gene TRBD1, 6 bases. The CDR3 consists of 13 residues. V was shortened by 4 bases and J by 4 bases, with 11 bases between the two germline ends. Germline CDR1 reads SGHKS; CDR2 reads YYEKEE (reference sequence).

This chain joins TRBV6-2 or TRBV6-3 and TRBJ2-1; D gene unclear. Germline V CDR1 and CDR2: MNHEY, SVGEGT. The CDR3 length is 13 residues. V dropped 2 bases and J dropped 6 bases, with 8 bases sitting between them. This CDR3 is CASSYQAINEQFF. Here the CDR3 DNA reads TGTGCCAGCAGTTACCAGGCGATCAATGAGCAGTTCTTC.

This clone was recorded once. The chain has TRBV28 and TRBJ2-7, with D maybe TRBD1 (6 bases). Germline V gene data show CDR1 as MDHEN and CDR2 as SYDVKM. The V end lost 7 bases, the J end lost 7 bases, and 20 bases lay between the germline ends. The CDR3 extends over 14 amino acids. CDR3: CASTLRDTQWEQYF. The CDR3 nucleotides are TGTGCCAGCACCCTTAGGGACACCCAATGGGAGCAGTACTTC.

The V and J genes are TRBV10-3 and TRBJ1-1; 12 bases align to TRBD1. This CDR3 has 16 residues. Looked up from germline, CDR1 is ENHRY and CDR2 is SYGVKD. Trimming took 4 bases from V and 4 from J; bases not matched to a gene: 7. The CDR3 DNA follows: TGTGCCATCAGTGCTGGGACAGGGGGCTTGATCACTGAAGCTTTCTTT. Its protein is CAISAGTGGLITEAFF.

The chain employs TRBV11-3 and TRBJ2-1; 7 bases fit TRBD2. V was clipped by 3 bases and J by 7 bases; unmatched bases: 9. Germline-derived CDR1 and CDR2 are SGHNT and YENEEA. The CDR3 sequence is 15 residues long. The DNA of the CDR3 is TGTGCCAGCAGCTTGGGGGAGGGCTTCGAGAATGAGCAGTTCTTC. Translated, it gives CASSLGEGFENEQFF.

A remark on this clone: The junction differs from germline at one of its ends, possibly a read error. CDR3 amino acids: CATSPQTTGLSGNTIYF. The CDR3 nucleotides are TGTGCCACCAGCCCCCAAACGACAGGCCTCTCTGGAAACACCATATATTTT. V usage is TRBV3-1 (or the pseudogene TRBV3-2) and J usage is TRBJ1-3; tentatively, D is TRBD1 (6 bases). The CDR3 spans 17 residues. The V gene's germline CDR1 is LGHDT and CDR2 YNNKEL (reference sequence).

The CDR3 DNA reads as TGTGCCAGCAGCCAAGGGCGGGAGGCGACCCAGTACTTC. This encodes CASSQGREATQYF. V gene TRBV3-1 (or the pseudogene TRBV3-2) combines with J gene TRBJ2-5; 8 nucleotides match TRBD2. Per the germline V gene, CDR1 is LGHDT and CDR2 is YNNKEL (reference sequence). This CDR3 has 13 amino acids. Unmatched junction bases numbered 2, after V lost 1 base and J lost 7 bases.

The chain couples TRBV19 to TRBJ1-2; 9 bases are a match to TRBD1. Per the germline V gene, CDR1 is LNHDA and CDR2 is SQIVND (reference sequence). V lost 6 bases to trimming and J lost 2 bases; unmatched junction nucleotides: 7. The CDR3 has 15 amino acids. The CDR3 DNA reads TGTGCCAGTAGCAAAGACAGGGGGAACAACTATGGCTACACCTTC. As protein: CASSKDRGNNYGYTF. Variable domain in full (rest from reference TRBV19 and TRBJ1-2): DGGITQSPKYLFRKEGQNVTLSCEQNLNHDAMYWYRQDPGQGLRLIYYSQIVNDFQKGDIAEGYSVSREKKESFPLTVTSAQKNPTAFYLCASSKDRGNNYGYTFGSGTRLTVV.

The chain joins TRBV2 to TRBJ2-3; no clear D gene. The CDR3 covers 14 residues. Trimming removed 5 bases at V and 6 bases at J, with 15 bases between. CDR1 and CDR2 from the germline V gene are SNHLY and FYNNEI. CDR3 coding DNA: TGTGCCAGCAGTCCGCCCGGAGTTTCGGATACGCAGTATTTT. Encoded protein: CASSPPGVSDTQYF.

About this clone itself: Within the sample, other DNA sequences also encode this same CDR3. V and J are TRBV28 and TRBJ2-7; D gene ambiguous. Trimming stripped 7 bases from V and 4 bases from J, with 8 bases between. The CDR3 is 11 amino acids. Germline-derived CDR1 and CDR2 are MDHEN and SYDVKM. DNA of the CDR3: TGTGCCAGCACCGGAGCGTACGAGCAGTACTTC. Residues: CASTGAYEQYF.

The genes are TRBV10-3 and TRBJ2-7, with D perhaps TRBD2 (6 bases). V gave up 2 bases and J gave up 1 base, with 12 bases separating them. From germline, CDR1 is ENHRY and CDR2 SYGVKD. This CDR3 is 15 amino acids long. CDR3 in amino acids: CAISEMRGTSYEQYF. In nucleotides, the CDR3 is TGTGCCATCAGTGAGATGCGCGGGACTTCCTACGAGCAGTACTTC.

This chain uses TRBV11-2 with TRBJ2-1; 12 nucleotides align to TRBD2. The germline gives CDR1 SGHAT, CDR2 FQNNGV. CDR3 size: 15 residues. J gave up 7 bases and V 6 bases, and 7 bases lay outside the gene matches. As DNA, the CDR3 is TGTGCCAGCAGAACACTAGCGGGAGGATGGAATGAGCAGTTCTTC. As protein: CASRTLAGGWNEQFF.

This clone was seen a single time. The genes are TRBV27 and TRBJ2-7, with TRBD1 identical over 7 bases. The V segment lost 0 bases and the J segment 3 bases; nucleotides outside the gene matches: 2. The CDR3 runs to 14 residues. Germline V lookup: CDR1 MNHEY, CDR2 SMNVEV (reference sequence). In nucleotides, the CDR3 is TGTGCCAGCAGTTTATCCTGGGACAGCTACGAGCAGTACTTC. Translated, it gives CASSLSWDSYEQYF.

The chain links TRBV5-6 to TRBJ1-1; possibly TRBD1 for D (5 bases). V was shortened by 0 bases and J by 4 bases, with 16 bases between the two germline ends. Germline V gene data show CDR1 as SGHDT and CDR2 as YYEEEE. CDR3 size: 16 residues. The CDR3 protein is CASSLAVGRGSTEAFF. CDR3 nucleotide sequence: TGTGCCAGCAGCTTGGCCGTCGGTAGGGGATCCACTGAAGCTTTCTTT.

V usage is TRBV2 and J usage is TRBJ2-1; TRBD1 agrees at 8 bases. This CDR3 has 14 residues. CDR1 and CDR2 from the germline V gene are SNHLY and FYNNEI. V gave up 6 bases and J gave up 9 bases; unmatched junction bases: 10. Written as DNA, the CDR3 is TGTGCCAGCAGCGGACAGGGAGAGGTCGGTGAGCAGTTCTTC. It specifies CASSGQGEVGEQFF.

The chain employs TRBV6-4 and TRBJ1-4; TRBD1 aligns across 9 bases. CDR1 MRHNA and CDR2 SNTAGT come from the germline V gene. V dropped 9 bases and J dropped 7; count of bases not matched to a gene: 12. This CDR3 region has 15 residues. In nucleotides, the CDR3 is TGTGCCAGTCCCGATACAGGGGGCATCGGTGAAAAACTGTTTTTT. It specifies CASPDTGGIGEKLFF.

The chain employs TRBV5-8 and TRBJ2-1, with 7 bases matching TRBD2. The J segment lost 8 bases and the V segment lost 4 bases, leaving 18 bases of the junction unmatched. Germline CDR1 SGHTS, CDR2 YDEGEE. This CDR3 is 17 amino acids long. The CDR3 here is CASSPPGGAPGEDEQFF. CDR3 DNA sequence: TGTGCCAGCAGCCCCCCGGGGGGAGCCCCGGGGGAGGATGAGCAGTTCTTC.